Described below is a single T cell receptor beta chain sequence and its context. Its cognate antigen has yet to be identified. No base qualities exist here, and no much larger clone lies one base off it. The CDR3 contains 16 residues, cysteine and phenylalanine counted. Only the CDR3 part of the read is kept: 48 bases, read in frame from the first base. CDR1 is given as SGHNT and CDR2 as YYREEE, both from the germline V gene (reference sequence). The germline V and J ends show losses of 3 bases and 8 bases respectively, and no gene match explains 13 bases of the junction. Libraries were constructed by the immunoSEQ multiplex PCR assay. The authors' pipeline ran thus. A statistical classification framework was developed to diagnose cytomegalovirus status using the catalog of TCR beta chain sequences. TCRdb mirrors the immuneACCESS table, restricted to in-frame sequences. Some clones are absent from its copies; in checked studies, under half trace to an unresolved V gene, and the reason for the others is unknown. V, J and clone size were drawn from that table, and D and trimming were deduced from the DNA. The sample table contains 150,000 to 200,000 clones; only one count was recorded for about 82% of them. The ten top clones hold roughly 1.5% of the sample.

The data stem from a study of cytomegalovirus exposure and HLA in healthy donors (dated by TCRdb to about 2017). About the study as a whole: According to a later analysis, one platform produced both the 100 to 150 validation repertoires and the approximately 600 repertoires of the first cohort. High-throughput TCR immunosequencing, statistical association of individual TCRs with disease status, and machine learning were combined to predict cytomegalovirus infection status. The aim of the study was to test whether cataloging public T cell receptors could identify signatures of past pathogen exposure. In addition to the first cohort of roughly 670 subjects, a separate validation cohort of approximately 130 different subjects was used. The investigation overall reported the following: In the study, some 160 TCR beta chains were listed as associated with cytomegalovirus. The validation cohort had no HLA typing available for a later analysis, so co-occurrence within that cohort was assessed over all 130 or so repertoires. Three of the identified cytomegalovirus-associated TCR beta chains were confirmed in vitro to be specific for cytomegalovirus antigens. Most TCR sequences were observed very rarely across donors, whereas some public TCRs were present in many individuals. The authors suggested that the approach could potentially be extended to other disease states and immunological phenotypes. A later analysis found that TCRs clustered in the first cohort also tended to co-occur in the 120 or so validation repertoires, with approximately 95% of cluster scores above 0. The classifier was reported to diagnose cytomegalovirus status with high specificity and sensitivity in both the original cohort and the validation cohort.

The donors were included in the validation cohort of 100 to 150 subjects, a group kept apart from the roughly 610-subject first cohort. Sequencing was performed on PBMCs. The chain employs TRBV5-4 and TRBJ2-3; 9 central bases correspond to TRBD1. This TCR was sampled from a woman younger than 30 in good health and CMV-seronegative. The nucleotides read TGTGCCAGCAGCTCCACCACCGGGACAGGGTCCTTTACGCAGTATTTT. Its protein is CASSSTTGTGSFTQYF.